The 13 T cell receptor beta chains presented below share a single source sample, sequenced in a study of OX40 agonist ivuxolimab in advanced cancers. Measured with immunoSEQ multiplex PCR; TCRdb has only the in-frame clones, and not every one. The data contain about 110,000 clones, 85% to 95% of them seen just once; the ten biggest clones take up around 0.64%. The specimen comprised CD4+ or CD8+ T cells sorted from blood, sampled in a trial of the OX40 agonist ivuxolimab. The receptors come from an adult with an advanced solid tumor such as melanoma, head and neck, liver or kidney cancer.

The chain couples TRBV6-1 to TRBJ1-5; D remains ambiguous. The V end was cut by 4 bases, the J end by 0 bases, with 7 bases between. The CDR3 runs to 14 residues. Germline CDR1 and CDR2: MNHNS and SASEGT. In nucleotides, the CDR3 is TGTGCCAGCAGTGCAGATTATAGCAATCAGCCCCAGCATTTT. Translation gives CASSADYSNQPQHF.

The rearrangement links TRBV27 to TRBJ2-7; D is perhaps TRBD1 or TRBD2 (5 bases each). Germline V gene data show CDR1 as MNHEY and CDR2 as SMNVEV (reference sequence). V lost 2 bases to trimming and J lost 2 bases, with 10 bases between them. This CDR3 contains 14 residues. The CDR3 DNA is TGTGCCAGCAGTTTAAGGGACGGACCCTACGAGCAGTACTTC. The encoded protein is CASSLRDGPYEQYF.

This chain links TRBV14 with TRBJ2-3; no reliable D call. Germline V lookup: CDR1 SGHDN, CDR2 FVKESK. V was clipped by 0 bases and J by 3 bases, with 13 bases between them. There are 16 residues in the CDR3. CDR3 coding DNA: TGTGCCAGCAGCCAAGATGAGTTGCGATTGACAGATACGCAGTATTTT. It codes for CASSQDELRLTDTQYF.

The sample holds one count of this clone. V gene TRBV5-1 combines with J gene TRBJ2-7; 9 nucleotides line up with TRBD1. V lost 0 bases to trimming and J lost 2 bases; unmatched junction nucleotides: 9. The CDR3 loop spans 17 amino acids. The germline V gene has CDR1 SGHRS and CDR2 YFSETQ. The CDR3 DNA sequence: TGCGCCAGCAGCTTGGATACAGGGGGCAGAGGGACCTACGAGCAGTACTTC. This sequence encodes CASSLDTGGRGTYEQYF.

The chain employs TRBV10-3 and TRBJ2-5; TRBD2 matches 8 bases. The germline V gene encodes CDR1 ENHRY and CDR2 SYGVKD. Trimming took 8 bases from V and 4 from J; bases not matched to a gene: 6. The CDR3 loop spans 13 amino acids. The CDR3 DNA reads TGTGCCATCCGAGCGGGAGTAACAGAGACCCAGTACTTC. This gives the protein CAIRAGVTETQYF.

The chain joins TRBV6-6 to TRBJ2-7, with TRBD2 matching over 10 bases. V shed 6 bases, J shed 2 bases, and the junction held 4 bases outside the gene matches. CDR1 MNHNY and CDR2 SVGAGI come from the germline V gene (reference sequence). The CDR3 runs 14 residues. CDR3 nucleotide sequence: TGTGCCAGCAGGCCCGGGACTAGCGCCTACGAGCAGTACTTC. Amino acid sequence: CASRPGTSAYEQYF.

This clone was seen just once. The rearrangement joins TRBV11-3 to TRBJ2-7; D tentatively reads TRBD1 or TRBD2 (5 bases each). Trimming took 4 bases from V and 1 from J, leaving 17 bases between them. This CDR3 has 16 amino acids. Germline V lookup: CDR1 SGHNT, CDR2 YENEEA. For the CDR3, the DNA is TGTGCCAGCAGCTACCGTTCAGGGCTAGCTTCCTACGAGCAGTACTTC. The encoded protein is CASSYRSGLASYEQYF.

The CDR3, as DNA: TGTGCCAGCTCACTGGGGACGGGACAGTACGAGCAGTACTTC. As protein: CASSLGTGQYEQYF. The chain carries TRBV18 and TRBJ2-7; TRBD1 aligns across 7 bases. Germline assignment: CDR1 KGHSH and CDR2 LQKENI. The ends lost 4 bases at V and 4 bases at J; junction bases unmatched: 7. The CDR3 consists of 14 residues.

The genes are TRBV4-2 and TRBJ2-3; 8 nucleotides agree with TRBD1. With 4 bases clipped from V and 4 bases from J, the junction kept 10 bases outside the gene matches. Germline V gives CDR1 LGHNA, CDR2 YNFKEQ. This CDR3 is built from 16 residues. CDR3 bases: TGTGCCAGCAGCCCATGGACAGGGATCTCCCCAGATACGCAGTATTTT. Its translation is CASSPWTGISPDTQYF.

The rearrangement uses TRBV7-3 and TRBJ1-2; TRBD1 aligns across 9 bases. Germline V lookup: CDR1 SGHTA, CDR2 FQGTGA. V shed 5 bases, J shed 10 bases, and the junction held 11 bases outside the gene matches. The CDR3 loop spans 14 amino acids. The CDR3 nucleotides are TGTGCCAGCAGCCCGAGAGTCGACAGGGGGAACTACACCTTC. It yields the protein CASSPRVDRGNYTF.

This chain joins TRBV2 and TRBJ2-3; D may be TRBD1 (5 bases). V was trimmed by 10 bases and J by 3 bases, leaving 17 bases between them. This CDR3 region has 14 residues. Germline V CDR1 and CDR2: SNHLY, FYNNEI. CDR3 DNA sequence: TGTGCCACCACTGACGGCAGGGTTACAGATACGCAGTATTTT. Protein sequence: CATTDGRVTDTQYF. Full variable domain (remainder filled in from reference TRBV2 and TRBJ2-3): EPEVTQTPSHQVTQMGQEVILRCVPISNHLYFYWYRQILGQKVEFLVSFYNNEISEKSEIFDDQFSVERPDGSNFTLKIRSTKLEDSAMYFCATTDGRVTDTQYFGPGTRLTVL.

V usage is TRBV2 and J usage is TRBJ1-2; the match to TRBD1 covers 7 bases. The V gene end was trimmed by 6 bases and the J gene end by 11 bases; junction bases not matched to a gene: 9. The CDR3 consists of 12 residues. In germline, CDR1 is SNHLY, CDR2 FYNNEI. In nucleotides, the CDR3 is TGTGCCAGCAGGGGGGACAGATTTGGTTACACCTTC. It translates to CASRGDRFGYTF.

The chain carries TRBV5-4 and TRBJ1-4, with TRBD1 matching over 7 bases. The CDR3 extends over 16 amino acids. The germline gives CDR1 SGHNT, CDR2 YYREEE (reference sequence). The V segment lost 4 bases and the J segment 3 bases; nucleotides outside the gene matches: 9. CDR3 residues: CASSTRQGGSNEKLFF. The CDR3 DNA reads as TGTGCCAGCAGCACTCGACAGGGAGGGTCTAATGAAAAACTGTTTTTT.